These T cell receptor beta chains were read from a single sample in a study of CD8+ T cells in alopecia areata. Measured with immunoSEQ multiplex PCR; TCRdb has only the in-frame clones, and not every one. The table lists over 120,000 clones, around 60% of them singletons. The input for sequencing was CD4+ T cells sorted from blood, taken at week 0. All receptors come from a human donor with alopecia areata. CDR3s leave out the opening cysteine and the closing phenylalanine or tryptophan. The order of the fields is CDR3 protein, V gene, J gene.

ASSQLPAYEQY	TRBV7-2	TRBJ2-7
ASTPKGGHTLSNQPQH	TRBV23-1	TRBJ1-5
ASSDARQGDYEQY	TRBV7-9	TRBJ2-7
ASSLNPNTEAF	TRBV5-6	TRBJ1-1
SVNRGQGYYNEQF	TRBV29-1	TRBJ2-1
AWSLQGNSPLH	TRBV30	TRBJ1-6
AWSVKVAKNIQY	TRBV30	TRBJ2-4
ASSPGQGGYGYT	TRBV18	TRBJ1-2
ASSPQGADTEAF	TRBV18	TRBJ1-1
ASSREGEDQPQH	TRBV4-2	TRBJ1-5
ASSQGLASYNEQF	TRBV6-5	TRBJ2-1
SVVRTANTEAF	TRBV29-1	TRBJ1-1
AWSGGAQETQY	TRBV30	TRBJ2-5
ASSRGPSYEQY	TRBV19	TRBJ2-7
ASSLRHYGYT	TRBV7-2	TRBJ1-2
ASSTNTRSPLH	TRBV2	TRBJ1-6
ASSQDHGGVTDTQY	TRBV4-1	TRBJ2-3
ASSDFGGGPETQY	TRBV25-1	TRBJ2-5
AWSPRSLIWALH	TRBV30	TRBJ1-6
AWRGVGGGYGYT	TRBV30	TRBJ1-2
ASSSRTSGGRDTQY	TRBV7-2	TRBJ2-3
SVVGTGGEQY	TRBV29-1	TRBJ2-7
ASSYGQNYGYT	TRBV4-3	TRBJ1-2
ASTPQGIPSEQY	TRBV7-2	TRBJ2-7
ASSLSTISTDTQY	TRBV7-9	TRBJ2-3
ASRRTAIIGSPLH	TRBV6-1	TRBJ1-6
SVGGAMGYT	TRBV29-1	TRBJ1-2
ASAAFGNTIY	TRBV7-9	TRBJ1-3
ASSPSNSNTGELF	TRBV16	TRBJ2-2
SVGKTEAF	TRBV29-1	TRBJ1-1
ASSQGVSEPQH	TRBV4-3	TRBJ1-5
ASSDRGHGYT	TRBV2	TRBJ1-2
ASSLMGHLGTQY	TRBV7-3	TRBJ2-5